One and the same sample provided the 8 T cell receptor beta chains below, sequenced in a study of identical twins. One entry per CDR3 protein, called by TCRdb with MiXCR from the 5' RACE reads. The sample records 100,000 to 110,000 distinct CDR3 sequences, around 5.5% being singletons. What was sequenced was memory T cells sorted from blood. These receptor sequences come from a woman aged 50 to 65 in good health.

This clonotype came up many times. V usage is TRBV10-3 and J usage is TRBJ2-1; TRBD2 matches at 13 bases. CDR3 length: 14 residues. V lost 7 bases, J lost 8 bases, and 5 bases stayed unmatched. CDR1 is ENHRY, CDR2 SYGVKD, per germline. CDR3 coding DNA: TGTGCCATCAAGCGGACTAGCGGGAGTGATGAGCAGTTCTTC. Amino acid sequence: CAIKRTSGSDEQFF.

This clonotype was observed a few times. J is TRBJ2-1 and V is TRBV30, with 8 bases fitting TRBD2. The CDR3 contains 14 residues. Germline V gene lookup returns CDR1 GTSNPN and CDR2 SVGIG (reference sequence). Trimming took 2 bases from V and 7 from J; bases not matched to a gene: 7. CDR3 protein: CAWSRPAGANEQFF. The DNA of the CDR3 is TGTGCCTGGAGTCGGCCAGCGGGAGCTAATGAGCAGTTCTTC.

This clonotype was found many times. The rearrangement joins TRBV7-9 to TRBJ1-1; no definite D call. V was pared by 0 bases and J by 4 bases, with 18 bases between. Germline V lookup: CDR1 SEHNR, CDR2 FQNEAQ (reference sequence). CDR3 length equals 17 residues. The CDR3 nucleotides read TGTGCCAGCAGCTTAGCGGGCCTAGTCGGTAGTGGCACTGAAGCTTTCTTT. This gives the protein CASSLAGLVGSGTEAFF.

Concerning this clonotype: At one boundary the junction diverges from the germline segment, which might be a read error. The genes are TRBV19 and TRBJ2-7; 7 nucleotides match TRBD1. This CDR3 is 12 amino acids long. Per the germline V gene, CDR1 is LNHDA and CDR2 is SQIVND (reference sequence). CDR3 in amino acids: CASSPRQGPLAF. CDR3 nucleotide sequence: TGTGCCAGTAGCCCGCGACAGGGTCCTCTAGCATTC.

This clonotype was observed many times. The rearrangement uses TRBV12-3 or TRBV12-4 and TRBJ2-1, with a weak D call TRBD2 (5 bases). V was trimmed by 6 bases and J by 9 bases, leaving 9 bases between them. The length of the CDR3 is 11 residues. The DNA for the CDR3 is TGTGCCAGCAGCCCGGACTTTGAGCAGTTCTTC. This codes for CASSPDFEQFF.

This clonotype occurred many times. The chain joins TRBV5-1 to TRBJ2-5; 7 nucleotides match TRBD1. V shed 5 bases, J shed 1 base, and the junction held 2 bases outside the gene matches. The CDR3 consists of 13 residues. Germline values: CDR1 SGHRS, CDR2 YFSETQ. The CDR3 DNA reads as TGCGCCAGCAGTCCAGGGGGCCAAGAGACCCAGTACTTC. Protein: CASSPGGQETQYF.

This clonotype was counted many times. The V call is TRBV5-1, the J call TRBJ2-5, with 7 bases aligning to TRBD1. Looked up from germline, CDR1 is SGHRS and CDR2 is YFSETQ. With V trimmed by 4 bases and J by 0 bases, 9 bases remained unmatched. This CDR3 has 16 amino acids. DNA for the CDR3: TGCGCCAGCAGCCTAAGGGGACAGAGGTACCAAGAGACCCAGTACTTC. It codes for CASSLRGQRYQETQYF.

There are many counts of this clonotype. This chain joins TRBV14 and TRBJ2-2; D gene ambiguous. The CDR3 totals 13 residues. V shed 1 base and J shed 4 bases, with 4 bases lying between them. The V gene's germline CDR1 is SGHDN and CDR2 FVKESK. Here the CDR3 reads CASSQGLTGELFF. DNA of the CDR3: TGTGCCAGCAGCCAAGGGCTCACCGGGGAGCTGTTTTTT. Complete variable domain (other parts from reference TRBV14 and TRBJ2-2): EAGVTQFPSHSVIEKGQTVTLRCDPISGHDNLYWYRRVMGKEIKFLLHFVKESKQDESGMPNNRFLAERTGGTYSTLKVQPAELEDSGVYFCASSQGLTGELFFGEGSRLTVL.